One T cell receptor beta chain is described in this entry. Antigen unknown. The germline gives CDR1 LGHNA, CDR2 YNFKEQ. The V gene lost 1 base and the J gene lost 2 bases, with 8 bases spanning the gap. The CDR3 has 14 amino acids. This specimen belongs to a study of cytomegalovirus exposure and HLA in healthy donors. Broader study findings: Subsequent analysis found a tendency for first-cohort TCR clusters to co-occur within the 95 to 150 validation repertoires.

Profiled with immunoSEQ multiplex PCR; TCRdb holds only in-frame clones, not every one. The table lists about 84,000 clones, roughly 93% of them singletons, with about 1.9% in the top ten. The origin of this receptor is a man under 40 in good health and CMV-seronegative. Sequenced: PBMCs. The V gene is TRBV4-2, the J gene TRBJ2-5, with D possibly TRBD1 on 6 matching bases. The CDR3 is CASSQGGQQETQYF. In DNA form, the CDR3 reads TGTGCCAGCAGCCAAGGCGGACAGCAAGAGACCCAGTACTTC.